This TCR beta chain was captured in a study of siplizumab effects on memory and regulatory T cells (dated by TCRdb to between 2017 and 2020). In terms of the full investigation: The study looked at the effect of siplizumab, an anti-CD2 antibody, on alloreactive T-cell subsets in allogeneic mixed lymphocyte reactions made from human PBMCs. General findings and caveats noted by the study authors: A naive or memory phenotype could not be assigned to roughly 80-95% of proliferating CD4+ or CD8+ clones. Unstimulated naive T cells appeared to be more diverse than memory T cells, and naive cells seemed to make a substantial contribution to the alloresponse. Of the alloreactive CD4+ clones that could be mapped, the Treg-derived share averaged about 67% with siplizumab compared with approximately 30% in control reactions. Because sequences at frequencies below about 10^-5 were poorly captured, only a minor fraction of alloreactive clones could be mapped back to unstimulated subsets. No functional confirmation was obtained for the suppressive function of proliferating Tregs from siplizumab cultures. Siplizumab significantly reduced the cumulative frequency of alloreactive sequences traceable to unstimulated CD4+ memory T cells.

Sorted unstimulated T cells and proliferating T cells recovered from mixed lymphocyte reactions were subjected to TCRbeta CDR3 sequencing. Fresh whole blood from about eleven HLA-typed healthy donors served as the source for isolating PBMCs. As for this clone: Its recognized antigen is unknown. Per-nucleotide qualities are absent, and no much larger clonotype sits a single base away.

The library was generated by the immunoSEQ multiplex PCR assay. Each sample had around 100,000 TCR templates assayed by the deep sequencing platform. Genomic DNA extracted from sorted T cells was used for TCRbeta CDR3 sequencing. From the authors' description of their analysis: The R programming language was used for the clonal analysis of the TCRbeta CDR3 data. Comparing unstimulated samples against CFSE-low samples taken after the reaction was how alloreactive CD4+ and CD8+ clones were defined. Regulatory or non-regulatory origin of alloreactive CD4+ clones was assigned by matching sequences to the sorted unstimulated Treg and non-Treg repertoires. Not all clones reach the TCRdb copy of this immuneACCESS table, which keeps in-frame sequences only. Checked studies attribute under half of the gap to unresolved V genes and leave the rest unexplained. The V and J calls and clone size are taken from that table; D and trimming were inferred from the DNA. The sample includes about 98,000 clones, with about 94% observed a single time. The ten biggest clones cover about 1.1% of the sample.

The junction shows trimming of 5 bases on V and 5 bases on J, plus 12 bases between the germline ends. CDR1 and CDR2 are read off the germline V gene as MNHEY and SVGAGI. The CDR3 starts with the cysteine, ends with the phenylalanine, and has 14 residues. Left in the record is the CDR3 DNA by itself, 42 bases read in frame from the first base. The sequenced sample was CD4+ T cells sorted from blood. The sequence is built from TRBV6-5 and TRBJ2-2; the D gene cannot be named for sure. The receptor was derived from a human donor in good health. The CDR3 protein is CASSPRLRTGELFF. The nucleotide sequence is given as TGTGCCAGCAGTCCCCGGCTAAGGACCGGGGAGCTGTTTTTT.